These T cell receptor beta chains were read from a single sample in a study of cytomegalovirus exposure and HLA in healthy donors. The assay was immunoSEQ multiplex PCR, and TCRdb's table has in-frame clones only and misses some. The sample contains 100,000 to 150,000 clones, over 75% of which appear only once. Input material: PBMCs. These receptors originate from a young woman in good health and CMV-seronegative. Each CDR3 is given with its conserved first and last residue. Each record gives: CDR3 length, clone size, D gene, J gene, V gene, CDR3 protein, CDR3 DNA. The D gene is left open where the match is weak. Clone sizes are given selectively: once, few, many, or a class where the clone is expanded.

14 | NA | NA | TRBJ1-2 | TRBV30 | CAWSAFTGSSGYTF | TGTGCCTGGAGTGCTTTTACAGGGTCTTCTGGCTACACCTTC
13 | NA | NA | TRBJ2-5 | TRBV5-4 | CASSAVRGETQYF | TGTGCCAGCAGCGCAGTCAGAGGGGAGACCCAGTACTTC
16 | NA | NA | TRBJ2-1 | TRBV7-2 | CASSLYQGPPYNEQFF | TGTGCCAGCAGCTTATACCAGGGCCCTCCCTACAATGAGCAGTTCTTC
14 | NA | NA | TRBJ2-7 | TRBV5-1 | CASSWGGRSYEQYF | TGCGCCAGCAGCTGGGGAGGAAGGTCCTACGAGCAGTACTTC
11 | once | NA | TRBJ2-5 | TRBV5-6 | CASSLAKTQYF | TGTGCCAGCAGCTTGGCAAAGACCCAGTACTTC
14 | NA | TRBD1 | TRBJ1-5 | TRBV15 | CATVETGGIEPQHF | TGTGCCACCGTGGAGACAGGGGGTATTGAGCCCCAGCATTTT
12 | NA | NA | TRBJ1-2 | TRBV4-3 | CASSQDRYGYTF | TGCGCCAGCAGCCAAGACAGGTACGGCTACACCTTC
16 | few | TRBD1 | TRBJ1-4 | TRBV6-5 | CASSYRVDRGREKLFF | TGTGCCAGCAGTTATCGGGTCGACAGGGGAAGGGAAAAACTGTTTTTT
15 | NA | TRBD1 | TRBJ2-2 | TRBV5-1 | CASSFDRVGTGELFF | TGCGCCAGCAGCTTTGACAGGGTGGGCACCGGGGAGCTGTTTTTT
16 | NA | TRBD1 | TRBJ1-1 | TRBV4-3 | CASSQSGQGLATEAFF | TGCGCCAGCAGCCAGTCGGGACAGGGTTTGGCAACTGAAGCTTTCTTT
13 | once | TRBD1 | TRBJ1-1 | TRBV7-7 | CASSPDRASEAFF | TGTGCTAGCAGCCCAGACAGGGCATCTGAAGCTTTCTTT
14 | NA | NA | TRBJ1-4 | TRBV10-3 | CAISESTIGEKLFF | TGTGCCATCAGTGAGTCGACTATTGGGGAAAAACTGTTTTTT
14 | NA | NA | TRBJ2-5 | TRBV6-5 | CASSYSGLEETQYF | TGTGCCAGCAGTTACTCAGGACTGGAAGAGACCCAGTACTTC
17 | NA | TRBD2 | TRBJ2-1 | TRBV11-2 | CASSQTRLAGTYNEQFF | TGTGCCAGCAGCCAAACTAGACTAGCGGGAACCTACAATGAGCAGTTCTTC
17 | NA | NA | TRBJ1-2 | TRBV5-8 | CASSLVVGWSETYGYTF | TGTGCCAGCAGCTTGGTGGTTGGGTGGTCAGAGACTTATGGCTACACCTTC
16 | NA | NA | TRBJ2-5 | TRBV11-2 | CASSLTLGRVQETQYF | TGTGCCAGCAGCTTAACCCTTGGCCGGGTACAAGAGACCCAGTACTTC
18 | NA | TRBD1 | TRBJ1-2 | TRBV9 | CASSVGGRRDRANYGYTF | TGTGCCAGCAGCGTAGGGGGGAGGCGGGACAGAGCTAACTATGGCTACACCTTC
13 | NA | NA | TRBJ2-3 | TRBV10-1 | CASSWTSTDTQYF | TGCGCCAGCAGCTGGACATCTACAGATACGCAGTATTTT
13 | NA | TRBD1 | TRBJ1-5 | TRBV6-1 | CASRTGVGQPQHF | TGTGCCAGCAGAACAGGGGTTGGACAGCCCCAGCATTTT
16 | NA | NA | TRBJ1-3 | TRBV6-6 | CASSYAGRSYGNTIYF | TGTGCCAGCAGTTATGCAGGCAGGTCCTATGGAAACACCATATATTTT
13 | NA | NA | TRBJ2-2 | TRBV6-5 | CASLPRNTGELFF | TGTGCCAGTTTACCTAGGAACACCGGGGAGCTGTTTTTT
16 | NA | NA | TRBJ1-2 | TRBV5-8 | CASSLSQGSWSYGYTF | TGTGCCAGCAGCTTGAGCCAGGGGAGTTGGAGCTATGGCTACACCTTC
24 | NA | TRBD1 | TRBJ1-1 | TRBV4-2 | CASSPFIPVGYQVGGPEGNTEAFF | TGTGCCAGCAGCCCGTTTATCCCAGTGGGGTACCAAGTAGGGGGCCCTGAGGGGAACACTGAAGCTTTCTTT
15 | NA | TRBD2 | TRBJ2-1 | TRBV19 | CASDVAGGSYNEQFF | TGTGCCAGTGACGTAGCGGGAGGATCCTACAATGAGCAGTTCTTC
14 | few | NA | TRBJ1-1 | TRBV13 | CASSLGQGSTEAFF | TGTGCCAGCAGCTTAGGGCAGGGGTCGACTGAAGCTTTCTTT
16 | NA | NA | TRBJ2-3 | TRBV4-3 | CASSQDRIIGVDTQYF | TGCGCCAGCAGCCAAGATAGGATCATTGGAGTAGATACGCAGTATTTT
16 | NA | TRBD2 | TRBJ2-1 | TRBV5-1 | CASSPLAGATYNEQFF | TGCGCCAGCAGCCCCCTAGCGGGGGCCACCTACAATGAGCAGTTCTTC